Described below is a single T cell receptor beta chain sequence and its context. Its matching antigen is unknown. All donors participated as healthy donors of bone marrow. Trimming removed 3 bases from V and 8 bases from J; junction bases left unmatched: 14. This CDR3 is 16 amino acids long. Looked up from germline, CDR1 is SGHTA and CDR2 is FQGNSA. This entry belongs to a study of cytomegalovirus exposure and HLA in healthy donors. Study observations and caveats: A few chains linked to CMV were shown in vitro to be specific for CMV antigens. Earlier findings revealed that most TCR beta V segments proved productive either about 87% or about 30% of the time.

PCR used 60 Vbeta primers and 13 Jbeta primers. The data were produced by immunoSEQ multiplex PCR, yet TCRdb's version contains in-frame clones alone and is incomplete. The data contain 150,000 to 200,000 clones, approximately 80% of them singletons. The sequence derives from a woman between 18 and 29 years old in good health and CMV-seropositive. Sample: PBMCs. The rearrangement uses TRBV7-2 and TRBJ1-2; 8 bases agree with TRBD1. In nucleotides, the CDR3 is TGTGCCAGCAGCTTTAGTAGCGGCAGGGGGCGCGAAGGCTACACCTTC. Translated: CASSFSSGRGREGYTF.